This T cell receptor (beta chain) stems from a study of blood T cell repertoires in COVID-19. The wider study: Material from acute and convalescent COVID-19 was sourced from the United States, Italy and Spain. PBMCs, B-cell-depleted T cells, or T cells provided the cDNA or gDNA that made up the material.

In the authors' workflow: Reference gene primers were amplified, and this amplification served to estimate nucleated cell counts. Method: immunoSEQ multiplex PCR; TCRdb's copy keeps in-frame clones and lacks some. V and J calls and clone size are those listed in that table; D and trimming were worked out from the DNA. The sample yields about 140,000 clones, around 90% seen once. The sequence was collected from a man between 60 and 75 years old with active or convalescent COVID-19. The source material was peripheral blood.

In nucleotides, the CDR3 is TGTGCCAGTAGCGGGACTCACACCGGGGAGCTGTTTTTT. Protein sequence: CASSGTHTGELFF. The gene calls are TRBV19 and TRBJ2-2; a possible D gene is TRBD2 (6 bases). The CDR3 covers 13 residues. Germline V gene sequence: CDR1 LNHDA, CDR2 SQIVND (reference sequence). The V and J ends lost 6 bases and 3 bases respectively, with 8 bases between them.